The 11 T cell receptor beta chains below come from one sample, sequenced in a study of OX40 agonist ivuxolimab in advanced cancers. Assay used: immunoSEQ multiplex PCR; TCRdb lists only in-frame clones, some missing. Of tens of thousands of clones in the sample, roughly 84% were seen once. Sample: CD4+ or CD8+ T cells sorted from blood, taken in a trial of the OX40 agonist ivuxolimab. Source of these receptors: an adult with an advanced solid tumor such as melanoma, head and neck, liver or kidney cancer.

The chain is built from TRBV10-3 and TRBJ1-4, with D tentatively TRBD1 (6 bases). Trimming stripped 3 bases from V and 7 bases from J, with 15 bases between. In germline, CDR1 is ENHRY, CDR2 SYGVKD. The CDR3 extends over 15 amino acids. The CDR3 spells CAISDPDRKGEKLFF. The CDR3 DNA is TGTGCCATCAGTGACCCGGACAGAAAAGGTGAAAAACTGTTTTTT.

The rearrangement uses TRBV2 and TRBJ1-1; D gene uncertain. The CDR3 runs to 12 residues. CDR1 is SNHLY, CDR2 FYNNEI, per germline. Trimming left V 8 bases short and J 0 bases short, with 7 bases between. This CDR3 is CASQTLNTEAFF. The CDR3 DNA follows: TGTGCCAGCCAAACCCTGAACACTGAAGCTTTCTTT.

The chain is built from TRBV5-5 and TRBJ1-1; D is unclear. Deletions cut 0 bases from V and 3 bases from J, with 9 bases between. Per germline, CDR1 SGHKS and CDR2 YYEKEE (reference sequence). This CDR3 is built from 14 residues. CDR3 DNA sequence: TGTGCCAGCAGCTTGGCCCCGGGAGACACTGAAGCTTTCTTT. Translation: CASSLAPGDTEAFF.

V gene TRBV15 combines with J gene TRBJ1-6; D is ambiguous. The germline gives CDR1 LNHNV, CDR2 YYDKDF (reference sequence). V shed 0 bases and J shed 0 bases, with 12 bases lying between them. The length of the CDR3 is 18 residues. As DNA, the CDR3 is TGTGCCACCAGCAGAGATCGGAGGATAAGCTCCTATAATTCACCCCTCCACTTT. Protein: CATSRDRRISSYNSPLHF.

The chain recombines TRBV19 with TRBJ2-5, with D perhaps TRBD1 (5 bases). The CDR3 length is 14 residues. Between the trimmed V and J ends, which lost 8 bases and 4 bases, there was a span of 17 bases. Germline loops: CDR1 LNHDA, CDR2 SQIVND (reference sequence). The CDR3 spells CASSQGNQVETQYF. The CDR3 DNA sequence: TGTGCCAGTTCTCAGGGTAATCAAGTAGAGACCCAGTACTTC.

This rearrangement joins TRBV5-3 to TRBJ2-3, with D possibly being TRBD2 (6 bases). TRBV5-3 is an open reading frame whose function is uncertain. Trimming shortened V by 5 bases and J by 0 bases, and 16 bases separated the two germline ends. This CDR3 spans 16 amino acids. The CDR3 loop is CARSTPGLPSTDTQYF. Here the CDR3 DNA reads TGTGCCAGAAGTACCCCGGGACTCCCGAGCACAGATACGCAGTATTTT.

This clone is a singleton in its sample. The chain links TRBV5-1 to TRBJ1-2, with 7 nucleotides matching TRBD1. The trim removed 0 bases at V and 13 bases at J, leaving 9 bases unmatched. Per germline, CDR1 SGHRS and CDR2 YFSETQ. The length of the CDR3 is 13 residues. Here the CDR3 reads CASSLDDRALFTF. The CDR3 DNA follows: TGCGCCAGCAGCTTGGATGACAGGGCGCTTTTCACCTTC.

V and J are TRBV5-1 and TRBJ2-2; D is unclear. The CDR3 has 15 residues. V shed 1 base and J shed 0 bases, with 7 bases lying between them. Germline CDR1 and CDR2: SGHRS and YFSETQ. For the CDR3, the DNA is TGCGCCAGCAGCTTGAGGGCAGCGAACACCGGGGAGCTGTTTTTT. Protein product: CASSLRAANTGELFF.

The chain carries TRBV30 and TRBJ2-5, with 8 bases identical to TRBD2. Per germline, CDR1 GTSNPN and CDR2 SVGIG (reference sequence). The J segment lost 5 bases and the V segment lost 0 bases, leaving 5 bases of the junction unmatched. The CDR3 has 14 residues. The CDR3 bases are TGTGCCTGGAGTGTTATTGGCGGGGGGGAGACCCAGTACTTC. Encoded protein: CAWSVIGGGETQYF.

The chain's CDR3 is CASSLGPEPPTDTQYF. CDR3 in DNA: TGTGCCAGCAGCCTAGGGCCCGAGCCGCCCACAGATACGCAGTATTTT. The chain couples TRBV27 to TRBJ2-3, with D unresolved. CDR3 length: 16 residues. Germline lookup yields CDR1 MNHEY and CDR2 SMNVEV (reference sequence). Trimming stripped 6 bases from V and 2 bases from J, with 18 bases between.

Concerning this clone: Other DNA sequences in this specimen translate into the identical CDR3. V and J are TRBV11-3 and TRBJ2-3, with D possibly TRBD1 on 6 matching bases. CDR1 and CDR2 from the germline V gene are SGHNT and YENEEA. The CDR3 extends over 15 amino acids. Trimming stripped 2 bases from V and 1 base from J, with 10 bases between. The CDR3 DNA reads TGTGCCAGCAGCTTAAGGTCAGGGGGCACAGATACGCAGTATTTT. Its protein product is CASSLRSGGTDTQYF.